The clone carrying this T cell receptor beta chain was picked up one time. The ends were cut back, 0 bases at V and 4 bases at J, with 12 bases in the middle. The CDR3 is made up of 15 amino acids. CDR1 and CDR2 from the germline V gene are MNHNY and SVGAGI (reference sequence). The data stem from a study of neoadjuvant anti-PD-1 for oral cavity cancer. Profiled with immunoSEQ multiplex PCR; TCRdb holds only in-frame clones, not every one. The sample gives just over 6,500 clones, around 45% of which show up once; about a quarter is in the top ten. V and J are TRBV6-6 and TRBJ1-2; D gene ambiguous. The sequences come from tumor tissue, collected before nivolumab (anti-PD-1) treatment. The sequence was obtained from a person aged 40 to 85 with oral cavity squamous cell carcinoma. This chain's CDR3 is CASSYSMWGSYGYTF. DNA of the CDR3: TGTGCCAGCAGTTACTCGATGTGGGGTAGCTATGGCTACACCTTC.